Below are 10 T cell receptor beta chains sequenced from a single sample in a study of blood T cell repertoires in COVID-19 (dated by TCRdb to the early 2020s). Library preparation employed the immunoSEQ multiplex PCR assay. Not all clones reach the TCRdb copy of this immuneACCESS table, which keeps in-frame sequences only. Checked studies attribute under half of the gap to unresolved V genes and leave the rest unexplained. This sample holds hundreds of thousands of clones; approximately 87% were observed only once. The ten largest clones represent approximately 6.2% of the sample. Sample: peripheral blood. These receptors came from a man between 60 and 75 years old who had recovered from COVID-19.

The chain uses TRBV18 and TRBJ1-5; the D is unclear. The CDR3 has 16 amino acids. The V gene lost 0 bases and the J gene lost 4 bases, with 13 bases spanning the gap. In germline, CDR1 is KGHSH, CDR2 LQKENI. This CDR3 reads CASSPPSSRSNQPQHF. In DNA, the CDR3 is TGTGCCAGCTCACCACCGAGTTCCCGGTCGAATCAGCCCCAGCATTTT.

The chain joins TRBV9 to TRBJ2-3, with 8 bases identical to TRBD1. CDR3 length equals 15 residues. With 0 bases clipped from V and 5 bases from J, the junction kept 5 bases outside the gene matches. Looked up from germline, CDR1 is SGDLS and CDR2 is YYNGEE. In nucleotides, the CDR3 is TGTGCCAGCAGCGTAGTGGACAGGGTCAGAGATACGCAGTATTTT. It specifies CASSVVDRVRDTQYF. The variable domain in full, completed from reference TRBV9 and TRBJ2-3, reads DSGVTQTPKHLITATGQRVTLRCSPRSGDLSVYWYQQSLDQGLQFLIQYYNGEERAKGNILERFSAQQFPDLHSELNLSSLELGDSALYFCASSVVDRVRDTQYFGPGTRLTVL.

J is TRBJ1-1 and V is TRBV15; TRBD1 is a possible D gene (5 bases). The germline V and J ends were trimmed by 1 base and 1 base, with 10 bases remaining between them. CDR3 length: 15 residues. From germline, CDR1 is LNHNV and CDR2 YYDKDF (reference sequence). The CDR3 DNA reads TGTGCCACCAGCAGAGGTACAGGCGGGAACACTGAAGCTTTCTTT. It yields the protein CATSRGTGGNTEAFF.

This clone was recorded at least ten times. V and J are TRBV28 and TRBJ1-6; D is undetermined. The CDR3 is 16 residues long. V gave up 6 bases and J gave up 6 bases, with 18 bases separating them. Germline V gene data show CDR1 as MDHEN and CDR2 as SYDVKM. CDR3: CASSPRRRNFNSPLHF. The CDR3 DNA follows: TGTGCCAGCAGCCCCCGGAGGCGAAACTTTAATTCACCCCTCCACTTT. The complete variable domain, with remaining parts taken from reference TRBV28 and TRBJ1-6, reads DVKVTQSSRYLVKRTGEKVFLECVQDMDHENMFWYRQDPGLGLRLIYFSYDVKMKEKGDIPEGYSVSREKKERFSLILESASTNQTSMYLCASSPRRRNFNSPLHFGNGTRLTVT.

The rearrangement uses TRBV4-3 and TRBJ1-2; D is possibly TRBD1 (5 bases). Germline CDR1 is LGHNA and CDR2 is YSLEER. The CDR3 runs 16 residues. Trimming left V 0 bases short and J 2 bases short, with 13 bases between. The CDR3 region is CASSQDGGPGNYGYTF. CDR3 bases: TGCGCCAGCAGCCAAGATGGAGGGCCAGGGAACTATGGCTACACCTTC.

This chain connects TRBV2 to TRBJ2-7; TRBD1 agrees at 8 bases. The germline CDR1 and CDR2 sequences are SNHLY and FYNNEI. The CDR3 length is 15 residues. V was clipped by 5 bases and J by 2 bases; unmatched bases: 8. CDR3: CASSTQGQATYEQYF. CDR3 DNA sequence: TGTGCCAGCAGTACCCAGGGACAGGCGACCTACGAGCAGTACTTC.

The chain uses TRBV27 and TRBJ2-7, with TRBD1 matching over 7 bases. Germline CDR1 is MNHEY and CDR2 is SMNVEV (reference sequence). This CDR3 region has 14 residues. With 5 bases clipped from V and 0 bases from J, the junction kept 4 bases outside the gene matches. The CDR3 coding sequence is TGTGCCAGCAGTCTACAGGGGAGCTCCTACGAGCAGTACTTC. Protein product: CASSLQGSSYEQYF.

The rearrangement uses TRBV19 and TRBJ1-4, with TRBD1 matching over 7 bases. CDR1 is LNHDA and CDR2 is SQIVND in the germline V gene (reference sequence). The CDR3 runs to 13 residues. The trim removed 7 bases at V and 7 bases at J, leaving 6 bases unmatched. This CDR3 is CASNQQGSEKLFF. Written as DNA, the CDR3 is TGTGCCAGTAACCAACAGGGGAGTGAAAAACTGTTTTTT. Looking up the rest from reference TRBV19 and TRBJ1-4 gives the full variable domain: DGGITQSPKYLFRKEGQNVTLSCEQNLNHDAMYWYRQDPGQGLRLIYYSQIVNDFQKGDIAEGYSVSREKKESFPLTVTSAQKNPTAFYLCASNQQGSEKLFFGSGTQLSVL.

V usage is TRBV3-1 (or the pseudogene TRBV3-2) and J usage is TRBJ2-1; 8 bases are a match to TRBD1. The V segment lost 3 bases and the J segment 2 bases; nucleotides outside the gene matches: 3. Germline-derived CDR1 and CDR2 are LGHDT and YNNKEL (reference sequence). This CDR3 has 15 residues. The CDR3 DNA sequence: TGTGCCAGCAGCCACCGGACAGGGACCTACAATGAGCAGTTCTTC. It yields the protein CASSHRTGTYNEQFF.

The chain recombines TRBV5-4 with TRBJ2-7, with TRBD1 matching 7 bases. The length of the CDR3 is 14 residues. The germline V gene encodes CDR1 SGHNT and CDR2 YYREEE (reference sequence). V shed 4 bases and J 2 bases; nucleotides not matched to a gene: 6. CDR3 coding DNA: TGTGCCAGCAGCACGGGACAGAGAGCCTACGAGCAGTACTTC. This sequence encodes CASSTGQRAYEQYF.